The present TCR beta chain was sequenced within a study of graft-versus-host responses after intestinal transplantation. Study-level findings and limits: GvH clones were found in recipient marrow; some appeared first in ileum or blood. After transplant, early declines in HvG clones were associated with peak levels of circulating GvH clones. Across patients carrying graft-donor T cell macrochimerism, allografts held high graft-versus-host to host-versus-graft clonal ratios.

Comment on this clone: Its antigen is unidentified.

Clones were read by immunoSEQ multiplex PCR, and TCRdb kept only the in-frame ones, dropping some. Of 130,000 or so clones in the sample, around 90% were seen once. The TCR sequence derives from a human donor who received an intestinal transplant. The sequences come from unstimulated CD4+ T cells sorted from spleen or lymph node cells, collected before intestinal transplant.

The chain's CDR3 is CASSIRRGPFNTEAFF. CDR3 coding DNA: TGTGCCAGCAGCATTCGCAGGGGGCCCTTTAACACTGAAGCTTTCTTT. The chain links TRBV7-8 to TRBJ1-1; 8 bases agree with TRBD1. V shed 5 bases, J shed 2 bases, and the junction held 10 bases outside the gene matches. The CDR3 length is 16 residues. Germline V gene lookup returns CDR1 SGHVS and CDR2 FQNEAQ.